This TCR beta chain was captured by sequencing in a study of cytomegalovirus exposure and HLA in healthy donors. TCRdb's table, derived via immunoSEQ multiplex PCR, lists solely in-frame clones and lacks some. Here the sample spans 150,000 to 200,000 clones, approximately 86% being singletons. What was sequenced was PBMCs. The TCR was taken from a man aged 18 to 29 in good health and CMV-seropositive.

The CDR3 spells CASSQTGGGGYTF. The CDR3 nucleotides are TGTGCCAGCAGCCAAACAGGGGGGGGTGGCTACACCTTC. The chain links TRBV6-5 to TRBJ1-2; 8 bases are shared with TRBD1. With V trimmed by 6 bases and J by 7 bases, 7 bases remained unmatched. Germline loops: CDR1 MNHEY, CDR2 SVGAGI. The CDR3 totals 13 residues.